This T cell receptor beta chain was captured in a study of cytotoxic CD8 clonotypes in ibrutinib-treated CLL. Notes on the study in general: The times at which samples were taken varied between sustained-remission and progressing patients. Clonality increased with ibrutinib response but returned toward baseline at progression.

A remark on this clone: Antigen unknown.

Generated by immunoSEQ multiplex PCR, the TCRdb table keeps only in-frame clones and is missing some. The table has 73,000 or so clones, 68% seen once. The CDR3 loop spans 18 amino acids. With V trimmed by 0 bases and J by 3 bases, 10 bases remained unmatched. Looked up from germline, CDR1 is SGHVS and CDR2 is FNYEAQ. The rearrangement uses TRBV7-6 and TRBJ2-3; TRBD1 matches at 9 bases. The material sequenced was PBMCs, taken after 12 months of ibrutinib treatment. This TCR was sampled from a human donor with chronic lymphocytic leukemia. CDR3 region: CASSLAPGTGSLTDTQYF. CDR3 coding DNA: TGTGCCAGCAGCTTAGCGCCCGGGACAGGGTCTTTAACAGATACGCAGTATTTT.